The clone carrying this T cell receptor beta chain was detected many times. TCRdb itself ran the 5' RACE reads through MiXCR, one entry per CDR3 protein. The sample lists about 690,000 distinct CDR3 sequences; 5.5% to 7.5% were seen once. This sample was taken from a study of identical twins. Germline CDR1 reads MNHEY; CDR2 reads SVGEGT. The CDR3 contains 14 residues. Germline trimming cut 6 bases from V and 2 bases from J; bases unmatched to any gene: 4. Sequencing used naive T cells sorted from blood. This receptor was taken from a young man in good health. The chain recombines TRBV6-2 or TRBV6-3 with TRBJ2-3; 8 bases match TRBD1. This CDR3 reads CASSRQGITDTQYF. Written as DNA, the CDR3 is TGTGCCAGCAGCCGACAGGGGATCACAGATACGCAGTATTTT.